The next 5 T cell receptor beta chains were all read from a single sample in a study of cytomegalovirus exposure and HLA in healthy donors. Primers for the PCR totalled 60 Vbeta and 13 Jbeta. Data came from immunoSEQ multiplex PCR; TCRdb stores just in-frame clones and leaves some out. The data show more than 100,000 clones, roughly 83% seen once. Sequencing was carried out using PBMCs. These receptors were collected from a man aged 40-55 years in good health and CMV-seronegative.

Of note for this clone: This specimen includes other DNA sequences encoding the same CDR3. This chain connects TRBV6-6 to TRBJ2-7, with no clear D. The CDR3 covers 11 residues. Trimming removed 6 bases from V and 2 bases from J, with 5 bases in between. The germline gives CDR1 MNHNY, CDR2 SVGAGI (reference sequence). The CDR3 DNA reads as TGTGCCAGCAGCCAAACCTACGAGCAGTACTTC. Translating it yields CASSQTYEQYF.

The genes are TRBV9 and TRBJ1-3, with 10 bases fitting TRBD1. The V gene's germline CDR1 is SGDLS and CDR2 YYNGEE. Losses at the gene ends were 0 bases for V and 7 bases for J; bases not matched to a gene: 1. The CDR3 has 14 residues. The CDR3 coding sequence is TGTGCCAGCAGCGTAGCGGGACAGGGGAACACCATATATTTT. Protein product: CASSVAGQGNTIYF.

This clone was detected once. The rearrangement joins TRBV7-2 to TRBJ2-5; D possibly corresponds to TRBD2 (6 bases). Germline lookup yields CDR1 SGHTA and CDR2 FQGNSA. The CDR3 runs to 14 residues. V was pared by 2 bases and J by 5 bases, with 12 bases between. The chain's CDR3 is CASSLMEGMETQYF. The CDR3 bases are TGTGCCAGCAGCTTAATGGAGGGAATGGAGACCCAGTACTTC.

The V call is TRBV5-6, the J call TRBJ2-5, with a weak D call TRBD2 (5 bases). Near its end, the DNA agrees better with TRBJ2-7, so the J call may be wrong. Germline lookup yields CDR1 SGHDT and CDR2 YYEEEE. The CDR3 is made up of 16 amino acids. CDR3 bases: TGTGCCAGCAGCTCTGGGAGCGCCAACCCCTTCTACGAGCAGTACTTC. Translating gives CASSSGSANPFYEQYF.

The chain has TRBV7-2 and TRBJ2-1, with 8 bases aligning to TRBD2. Germline V gene data show CDR1 as SGHTA and CDR2 as FQGNSA. J gave up 6 bases and V 7 bases, and 8 bases lay outside the gene matches. This CDR3 spans 14 amino acids. CDR3 coding DNA: TGTGCCAGCACCACGGGACTAGTAGGCAATGAGCAGTTCTTC. This codes for CASTTGLVGNEQFF.